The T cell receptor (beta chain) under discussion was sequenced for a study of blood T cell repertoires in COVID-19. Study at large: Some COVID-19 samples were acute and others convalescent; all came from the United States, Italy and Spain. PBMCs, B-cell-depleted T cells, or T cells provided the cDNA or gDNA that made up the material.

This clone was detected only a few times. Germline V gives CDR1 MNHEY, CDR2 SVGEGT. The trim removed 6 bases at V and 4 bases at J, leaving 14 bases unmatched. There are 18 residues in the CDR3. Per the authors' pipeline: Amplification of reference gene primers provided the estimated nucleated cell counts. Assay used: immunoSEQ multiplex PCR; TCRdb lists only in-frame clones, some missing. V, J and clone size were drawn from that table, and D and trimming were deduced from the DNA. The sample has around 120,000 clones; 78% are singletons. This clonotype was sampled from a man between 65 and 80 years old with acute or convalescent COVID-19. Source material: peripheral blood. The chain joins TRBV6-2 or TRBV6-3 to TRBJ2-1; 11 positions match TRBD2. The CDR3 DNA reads TGTGCCAGCAGGCCTCTAGCGGGGGGCGCTTTCATGTACAATGAGCAGTTCTTC. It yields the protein CASRPLAGGAFMYNEQFF.